This TCR beta chain was identified during a study of blood T cell repertoires in COVID-19. At the level of the study: Sites across the United States, Italy and Spain contributed samples from acute and convalescent COVID-19.

The CDR3 runs to 13 residues. The V gene's germline CDR1 is LNHDA and CDR2 SQIVND (reference sequence). V lost 2 bases, J lost 0 bases, and 4 bases lay in between. Original processing notes: Scientists estimated how many nucleated cells there were by amplifying reference gene primers. Sequencing was performed with immunoSEQ multiplex PCR; in TCRdb, only in-frame clones are kept and a portion is missing. V and J calls and clone size follow that table, whereas D and trimming were derived from the DNA. The table lists fewer than 600,000 clones, roughly 89% of them singletons. The gene calls are TRBV19 and TRBJ1-2; D remains ambiguous. Source material: peripheral blood. The TCR originated in a young man with COVID-19, enrolled during active disease. The CDR3 sequence: CASSIIANYGYTF. DNA for the CDR3: TGTGCCAGTAGTATAATAGCTAACTATGGCTACACCTTC.